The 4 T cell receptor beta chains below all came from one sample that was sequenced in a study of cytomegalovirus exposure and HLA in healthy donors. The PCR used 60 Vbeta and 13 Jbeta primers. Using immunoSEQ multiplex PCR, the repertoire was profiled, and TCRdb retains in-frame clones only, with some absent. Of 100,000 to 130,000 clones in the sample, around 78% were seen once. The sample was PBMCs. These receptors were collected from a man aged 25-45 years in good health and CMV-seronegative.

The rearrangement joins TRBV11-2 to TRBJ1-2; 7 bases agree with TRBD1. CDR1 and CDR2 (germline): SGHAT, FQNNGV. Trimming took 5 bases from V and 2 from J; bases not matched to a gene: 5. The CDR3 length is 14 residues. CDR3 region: CASSQQGGNYGYTF. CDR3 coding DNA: TGTGCCAGCAGCCAGCAGGGGGGAAACTATGGCTACACCTTC. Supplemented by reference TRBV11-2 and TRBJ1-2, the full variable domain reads EAGVAQSPRYKIIEKRQSVAFWCNPISGHATLYWYQQILGQGPKLLIQFQNNGVVDDSQLPKDRFSAERLKGVDSTLKIQPAKLEDSAVYLCASSQQGGNYGYTFGSGTRLTVV.

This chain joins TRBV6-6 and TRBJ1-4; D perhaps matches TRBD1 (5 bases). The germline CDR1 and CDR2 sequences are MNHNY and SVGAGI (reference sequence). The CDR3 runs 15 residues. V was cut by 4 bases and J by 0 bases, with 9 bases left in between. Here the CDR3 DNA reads TGTGCCAGCAGTTTCACAGGATCAACTAATGAAAAACTGTTTTTT. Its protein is CASSFTGSTNEKLFF.

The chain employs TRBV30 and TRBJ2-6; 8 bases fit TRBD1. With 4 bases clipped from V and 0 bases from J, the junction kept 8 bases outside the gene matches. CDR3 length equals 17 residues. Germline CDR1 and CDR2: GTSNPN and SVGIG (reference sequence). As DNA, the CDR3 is TGTGCCTGGAAGGAGGACAGGGTCCGCTCTGGGGCCAACGTCCTGACTTTC. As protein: CAWKEDRVRSGANVLTF.

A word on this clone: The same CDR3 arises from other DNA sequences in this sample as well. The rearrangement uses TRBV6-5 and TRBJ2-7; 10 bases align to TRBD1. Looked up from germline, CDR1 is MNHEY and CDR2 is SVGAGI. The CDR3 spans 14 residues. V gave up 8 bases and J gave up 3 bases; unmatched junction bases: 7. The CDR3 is CASSPGTGVYEQYF. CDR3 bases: TGTGCCAGCTCTCCCGGGACAGGGGTCTACGAGCAGTACTTC.